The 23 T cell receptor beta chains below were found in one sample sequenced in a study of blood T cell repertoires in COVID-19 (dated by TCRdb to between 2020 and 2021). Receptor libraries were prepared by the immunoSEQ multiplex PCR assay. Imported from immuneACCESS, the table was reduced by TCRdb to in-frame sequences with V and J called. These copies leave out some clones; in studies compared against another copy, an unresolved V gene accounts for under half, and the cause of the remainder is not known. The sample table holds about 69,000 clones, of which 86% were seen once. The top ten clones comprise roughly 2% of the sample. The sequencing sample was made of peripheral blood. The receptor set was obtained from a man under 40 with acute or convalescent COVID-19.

The CDR3 sequence is CAWSDMVAGALDEQYF. CDR3 nucleotide sequence: TGTGCCTGGAGTGATATGGTAGCGGGAGCTCTGGACGAGCAGTACTTC. This chain joins TRBV30 and TRBJ2-7; TRBD2 aligns across 9 bases. V lost 1 base and J lost 5; bases outside the gene matches: 12. Looked up from germline, CDR1 is GTSNPN and CDR2 is SVGIG (reference sequence). This CDR3 is built from 16 residues.

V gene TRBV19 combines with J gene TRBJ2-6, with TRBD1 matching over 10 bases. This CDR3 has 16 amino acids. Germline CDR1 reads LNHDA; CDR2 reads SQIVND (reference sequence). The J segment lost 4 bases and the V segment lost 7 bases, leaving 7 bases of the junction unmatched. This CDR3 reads CASTVDRGPGANVLTF. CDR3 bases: TGTGCCAGTACCGTTGACAGGGGGCCAGGGGCCAACGTCCTGACTTTC.

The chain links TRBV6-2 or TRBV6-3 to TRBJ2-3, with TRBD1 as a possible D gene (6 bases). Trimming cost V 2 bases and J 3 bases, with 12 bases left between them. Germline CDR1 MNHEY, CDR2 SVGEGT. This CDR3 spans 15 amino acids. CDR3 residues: CASSYGGFVTDTQYF. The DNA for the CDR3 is TGTGCCAGCAGTTACGGGGGCTTTGTAACAGATACGCAGTATTTT.

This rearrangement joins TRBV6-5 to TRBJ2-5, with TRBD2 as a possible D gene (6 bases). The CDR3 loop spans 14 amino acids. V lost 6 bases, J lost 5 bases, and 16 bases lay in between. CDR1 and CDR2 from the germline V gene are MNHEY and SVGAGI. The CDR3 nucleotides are TGTGCCAGCAGAAGACTAGAAGTGGGGGAGACCCAGTACTTC. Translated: CASRRLEVGETQYF.

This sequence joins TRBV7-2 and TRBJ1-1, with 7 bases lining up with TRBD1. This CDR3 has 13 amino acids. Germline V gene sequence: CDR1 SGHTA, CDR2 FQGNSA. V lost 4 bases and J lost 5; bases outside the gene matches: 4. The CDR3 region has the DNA TGTGCCAGCAGCTCTTACAGGGGAACTGAAGCTTTCTTT. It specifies CASSSYRGTEAFF.

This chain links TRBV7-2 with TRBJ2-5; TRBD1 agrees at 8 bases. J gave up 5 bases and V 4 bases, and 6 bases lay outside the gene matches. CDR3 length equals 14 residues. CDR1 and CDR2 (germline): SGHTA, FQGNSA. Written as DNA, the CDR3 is TGTGCCAGCAGCTCCGGGACAGGCGGGGAGACCCAGTACTTC. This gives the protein CASSSGTGGETQYF.

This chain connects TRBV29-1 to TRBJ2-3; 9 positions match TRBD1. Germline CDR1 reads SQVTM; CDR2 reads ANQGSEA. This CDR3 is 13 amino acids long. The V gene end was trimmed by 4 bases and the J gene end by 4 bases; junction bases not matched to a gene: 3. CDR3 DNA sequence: TGCAGCGTTGGGGACAGGGCCCCAGATACGCAGTATTTT. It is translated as CSVGDRAPDTQYF.

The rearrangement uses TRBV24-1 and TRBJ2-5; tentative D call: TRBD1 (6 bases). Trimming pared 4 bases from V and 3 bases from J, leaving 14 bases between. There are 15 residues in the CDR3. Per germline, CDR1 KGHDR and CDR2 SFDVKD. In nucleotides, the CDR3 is TGTGCCACCAGTGACTCCGGACAGTTCGAAGAGACCCAGTACTTC. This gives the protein CATSDSGQFEETQYF.

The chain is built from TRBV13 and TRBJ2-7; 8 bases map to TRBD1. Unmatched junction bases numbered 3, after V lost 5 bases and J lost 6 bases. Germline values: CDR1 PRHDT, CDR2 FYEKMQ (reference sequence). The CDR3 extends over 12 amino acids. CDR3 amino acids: CASSMTGAEQYV. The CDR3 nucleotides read TGTGCCAGCAGCATGACAGGGGCCGAGCAGTACGTC.

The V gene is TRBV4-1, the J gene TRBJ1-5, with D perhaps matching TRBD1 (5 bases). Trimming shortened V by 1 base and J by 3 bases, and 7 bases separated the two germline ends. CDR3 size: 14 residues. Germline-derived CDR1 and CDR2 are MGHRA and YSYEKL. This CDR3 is CASSQAGYNQPQHF. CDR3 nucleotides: TGCGCCAGCAGCCAAGCAGGGTACAATCAGCCCCAGCATTTT.

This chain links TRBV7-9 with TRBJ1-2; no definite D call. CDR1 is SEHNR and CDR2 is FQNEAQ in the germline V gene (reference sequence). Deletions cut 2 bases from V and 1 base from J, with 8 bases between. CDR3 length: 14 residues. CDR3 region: CASSLTGLNYGYTF. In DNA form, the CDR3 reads TGTGCCAGCAGCTTAACTGGACTTAACTATGGCTACACCTTC.

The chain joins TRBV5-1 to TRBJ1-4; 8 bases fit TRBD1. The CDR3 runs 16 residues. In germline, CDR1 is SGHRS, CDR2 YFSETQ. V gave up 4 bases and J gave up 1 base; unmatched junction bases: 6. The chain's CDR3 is CASSADGQGTNEKLFF. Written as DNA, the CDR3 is TGCGCCAGCAGCGCCGATGGACAGGGAACTAATGAAAAACTGTTTTTT.

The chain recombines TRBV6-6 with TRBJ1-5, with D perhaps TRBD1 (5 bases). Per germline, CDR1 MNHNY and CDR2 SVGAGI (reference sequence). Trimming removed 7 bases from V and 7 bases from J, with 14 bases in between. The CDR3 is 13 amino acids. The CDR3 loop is CASNTGGWQPQHF. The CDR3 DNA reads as TGTGCCAGCAATACGGGGGGGTGGCAGCCCCAGCATTTT.

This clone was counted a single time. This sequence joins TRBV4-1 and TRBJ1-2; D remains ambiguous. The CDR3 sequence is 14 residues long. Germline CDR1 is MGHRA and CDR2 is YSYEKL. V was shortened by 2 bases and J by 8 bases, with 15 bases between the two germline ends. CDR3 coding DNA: TGCGCCAGCAGCCAATTCCCGGGGAACGCGGGCTACACCTTC. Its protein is CASSQFPGNAGYTF.

The CDR3 DNA reads TGTGCCAGCAGCGCCGTCTACAATGAGCAGTTCTTC. Its translation is CASSAVYNEQFF. V is TRBV9 and J is TRBJ2-1; D gene unclear. Germline V gene sequence: CDR1 SGDLS, CDR2 YYNGEE. CDR3 size: 12 residues. V dropped 3 bases and J dropped 3 bases, with 4 bases sitting between them.

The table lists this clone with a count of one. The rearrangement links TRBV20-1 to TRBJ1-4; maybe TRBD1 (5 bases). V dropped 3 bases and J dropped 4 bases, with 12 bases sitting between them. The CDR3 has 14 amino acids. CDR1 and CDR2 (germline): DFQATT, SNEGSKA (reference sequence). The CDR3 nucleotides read TGCAGTGCTAGTCAGGGTGCTGGTAATGAAAAACTGTTTTTT. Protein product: CSASQGAGNEKLFF.

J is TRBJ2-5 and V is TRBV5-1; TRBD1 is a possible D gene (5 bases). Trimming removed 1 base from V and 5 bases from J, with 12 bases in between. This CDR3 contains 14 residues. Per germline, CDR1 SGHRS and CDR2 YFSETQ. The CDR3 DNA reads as TGCGCCAGCAGCTTGACCGGACCAGGGGAGACCCAGTACTTC. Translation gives CASSLTGPGETQYF.

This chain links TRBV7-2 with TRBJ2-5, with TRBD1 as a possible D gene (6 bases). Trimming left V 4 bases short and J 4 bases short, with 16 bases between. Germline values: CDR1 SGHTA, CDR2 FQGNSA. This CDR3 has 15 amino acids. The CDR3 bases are TGTGCCAGCAGCTCCCGACGGGTACAGGGAGAGACCCAGTACTTC. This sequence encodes CASSSRRVQGETQYF.

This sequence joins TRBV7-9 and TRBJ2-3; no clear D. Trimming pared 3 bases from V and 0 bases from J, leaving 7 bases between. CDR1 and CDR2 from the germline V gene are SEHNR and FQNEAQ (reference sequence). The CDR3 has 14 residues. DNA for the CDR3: TGTGCCAGCAGCTTTGAGTCGAGCACAGATACGCAGTATTTT. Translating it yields CASSFESSTDTQYF.

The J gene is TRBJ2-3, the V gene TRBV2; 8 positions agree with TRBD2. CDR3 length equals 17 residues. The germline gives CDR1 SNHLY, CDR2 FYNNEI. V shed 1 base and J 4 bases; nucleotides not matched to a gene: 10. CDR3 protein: CASSEGSGGLLSDTQYF. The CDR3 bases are TGTGCCAGCAGTGAAGGGTCGGGAGGGTTGCTTTCAGATACGCAGTATTTT. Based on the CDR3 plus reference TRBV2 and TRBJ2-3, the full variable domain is EPEVTQTPSHQVTQMGQEVILRCVPISNHLYFYWYRQILGQKVEFLVSFYNNEISEKSEIFDDQFSVERPDGSNFTLKIRSTKLEDSAMYFCASSEGSGGLLSDTQYFGPGTRLTVL.

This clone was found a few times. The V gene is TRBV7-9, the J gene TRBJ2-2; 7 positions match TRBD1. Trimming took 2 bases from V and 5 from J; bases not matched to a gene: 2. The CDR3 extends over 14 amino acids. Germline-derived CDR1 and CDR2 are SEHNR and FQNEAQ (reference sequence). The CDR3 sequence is CASSLRQGTGELFF. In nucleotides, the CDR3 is TGTGCCAGCAGCTTACGACAGGGAACCGGGGAGCTGTTTTTT. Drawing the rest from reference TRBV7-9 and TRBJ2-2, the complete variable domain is DTGVSQNPRHKITKRGQNVTFRCDPISEHNRLYWYRQTLGQGPEFLTYFQNEAQLEKSRLLSDRFSAERPKGSFSTLEIQRTEQGDSAMYLCASSLRQGTGELFFGEGSRLTVL.

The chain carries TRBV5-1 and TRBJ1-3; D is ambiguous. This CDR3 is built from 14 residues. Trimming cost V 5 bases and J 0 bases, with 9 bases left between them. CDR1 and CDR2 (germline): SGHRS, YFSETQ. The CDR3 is CASSYGDSGNTIYF. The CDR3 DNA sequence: TGCGCCAGCAGTTACGGGGACTCTGGAAACACCATATATTTT.

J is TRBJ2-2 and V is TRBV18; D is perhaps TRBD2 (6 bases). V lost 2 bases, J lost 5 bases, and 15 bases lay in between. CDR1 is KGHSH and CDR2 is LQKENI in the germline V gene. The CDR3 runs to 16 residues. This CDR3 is CASSPGTDRRTGELFF. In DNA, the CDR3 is TGTGCCAGCTCACCAGGGACTGACAGAAGAACCGGGGAGCTGTTTTTT.